The rows below give T cell receptor beta chains drawn from one sample of a study of T-cell reconstitution after alpha-beta-depleted transplantation in children. One entry per CDR3 protein, called by TCRdb with MiXCR from the PCR reads. The sample lists roughly 220,000 distinct CDR3 sequences, 7.5% to 9.5% occurring once. The sample here was PBMCs, mostly from graft donor cells, taken 360 days after TCRalphabeta/CD19-depleted stem cell transplant. All receptors derive from a male patient between 2 and 10 years old who had a stem cell transplant for acute myeloid leukemia, so the T cells may come from the graft donor. Each CDR3 is given with its conserved first and last residue. D genes are given only for firm matches. Not all rows give a size; the values are once, few, many and, for expanded clones, a class.

D,J,size,V,CDR3,DNA
TRBD1,TRBJ2-2,-,TRBV12-3/TRBV12-4,CTISRLRDRVEGNTGELFF,TGTACCATCAGTCGCCTCCGGGACAGGGTAGAGGGAAACACCGGGGAGCTGTTTTTT
-,TRBJ2-1,few,TRBV20-1,CSARDRGRSSYNEQFF,TGCAGTGCTAGAGATCGCGGGCGGAGCTCCTACAATGAGCAGTTCTTC
TRBD1,TRBJ1-2,-,TRBV20-1,CSASPLGQGTLGYGYTF,TGCAGTGCCAGCCCTTTGGGACAGGGCACCCTTGGCTATGGCTACACCTTC
TRBD2,TRBJ2-5,-,TRBV4-2,CASSWGGLVQETQYF,TGTGCCAGCAGCTGGGGCGGACTAGTTCAAGAGACCCAGTACTTC
TRBD2,TRBJ2-2,-,TRBV20-1,CSARPPGTKNTGELFF,TGCAGTGCTAGACCCCCCGGGACTAAAAACACCGGGGAGCTGTTTTTT
-,TRBJ1-5,few,TRBV27,CASSLSLHNNQPQHF,TGTGCCAGCAGTTTATCGTTACACAACAATCAGCCCCAGCATTTT
-,TRBJ2-1,-,TRBV11-2,CASSFITPLSALYNEQFF,TGTGCCAGCAGCTTTATAACCCCGCTTTCAGCGCTCTACAATGAGCAGTTCTTC
-,TRBJ2-1,-,TRBV12-3/TRBV12-4,CASNKTPRSYNEQFF,TGTGCCAGCAATAAGACACCTCGCTCCTACAATGAGCAGTTCTTC
-,TRBJ2-3,few,TRBV6-2/TRBV6-3,CASSSRQGTDTQYF,TGTGCCAGCAGTTCCCGACAAGGCACAGATACGCAGTATTTT
-,TRBJ2-2,few,TRBV15,CATSRFGPGEDTGELFF,TGTGCCACCAGCAGATTCGGGCCGGGAGAGGACACCGGGGAGCTGTTTTTT
TRBD1,TRBJ2-3,many,TRBV7-8,CASSKSGTGGTDTQYF,TGTGCCAGCAGCAAATCCGGGACAGGGGGAACAGATACGCAGTATTTT
-,TRBJ2-2,many,TRBV4-1,CASSSRGPANTGELFF,TGCGCCAGCAGCTCCCGGGGCCCCGCGAACACCGGGGAGCTGTTTTTT
-,TRBJ2-2,many,TRBV6-1,CASIRQGAGTGELFF,TGTGCCAGCATCCGGCAGGGAGCGGGCACCGGGGAGCTGTTTTTT
-,TRBJ2-7,many,TRBV4-3,CASSQDRDYEQYF,TGCGCCAGCAGCCAAGACAGGGACTACGAGCAGTACTTC
TRBD1,TRBJ2-7,many,TRBV29-1,CSVFLRRTGHYEQYF,TGCAGCGTCTTCCTCCGCCGGACAGGGCACTACGAGCAGTACTTC
-,TRBJ1-4,-,TRBV3-1,CASRMAPGTNGKLFF,TGTGCCAGCAGGATGGCCCCGGGAACTAATGGAAAACTGTTTTTT
-,TRBJ2-7,few,TRBV29-1,CSVEATQEEQYF,TGCAGCGTTGAAGCGACCCAGGAGGAGCAGTACTTC
-,TRBJ1-6,few,TRBV5-1,CASSLAGRNSPLHF,TGCGCCAGCAGCTTGGCAGGGAGAAATTCACCCCTCCACTTT
TRBD1,TRBJ1-1,many,TRBV20-1,CSAREPTGLDGAFF,TGCAGTGCTAGGGAACCGACAGGGCTCGACGGGGCTTTCTTT
-,TRBJ2-7,many,TRBV4-2,CASSQSSNVYEQYF,TGTGCCAGCAGCCAGTCCAGCAATGTATACGAGCAGTACTTC
-,TRBJ1-2,-,TRBV6-5,CASRRQTYGYTF,TGTGCCAGCAGGCGGCAGACGTATGGCTACACCTTC